This T cell receptor beta chain came from a study of T cell responses to AZD1222 COVID-19 vaccine (dated by TCRdb to about 2021). Regarding the research as a whole: A total of over 230 trial participants underwent TCR sequencing, of whom roughly 210 received two doses of AZD1222 and some 25 received two doses of the MenACWY control vaccine. Trial participants were enrolled by age into subgroups of 18-55, 56-69 and 70-plus years, and 148, 28 and 57 TCR-sequenced participants, respectively, were included in these subgroups. Study-level results and caveats: The vaccine-associated CD4 TCRs covered the entire spike protein, and the dominant responses fell in regions 160-218 and 743-854. In the small 56-69-year group, the increase in depth fell short of significance, most likely because of low power. Because no day 14 peak-response samples were available, the repertoires could be characterized only after the peak T cell response. Conclusions about previously exposed vaccinees are limited, since just five to seven AZD1222 recipients were seropositive for SARS-CoV-2 at baseline. Nearly half of unique spike-specific TCRs reportedly recognized epitopes outside regions mutated in the B.1.351 and B.1.1.7 variants. A significant rise in spike-specific TCR breadth and depth was observed after two AZD1222 doses relative to day 0 and relative to MenACWY recipients. Participants were mostly white British, with more females than males. The authors suggested clonal diversity may have been underestimated.

The CDR3 goes from the cysteine to the phenylalanine over 15 residues. Only the CDR3 portion is preserved as DNA: 45 bases, with reading frame beginning at the first base. Sequences MNHEY (CDR1) and SVGAGI (CDR2) are obtained from the germline V gene. V is clipped by 2 bases and J by 0 bases, and the sequence between their germline boundaries is 10 bases long. As to this clone: The target of this receptor is not known. No qualities accompany the bases; no much larger clone lies one base away.

The sample's time point label, decoded: about 28 days (+/-7) after the second vaccine dose. AZD1222 recipients with second doses at about 4 weeks or about 12 weeks were pooled, because spike-specific TCR depth and breadth did not differ between schedules. Samples from vaccinated people were obtained from the UK trials COV001 and COV002, which included a single-blind randomized controlled phase 2/3 trial of AZD1222 (ChAdOx1 nCoV-19) in healthy adults. For TCRbeta chain sequencing, PBMC samples were collected from trial participants at day 0 and at day 28 after the second dose. The CDR3 regions of human TCRbeta chains were analyzed by immunosequencing. Per the original workflow: Repertoire TCRs were checked for matches against a reference library of SARS-CoV-2-specific TCRs that had been generated using the MIRA antigen-specificity platform. Breadth meant the fraction of unique TCRs that were SARS-CoV-2-associated, whereas depth meant the fraction of total T cells that were SARS-CoV-2-associated. Each spike-specific TCR was assigned to its reactive spike region and to a CD4 or CD8 class using the MIRA data. Log10-transformed breadth and depth values were compared by one-way ANOVA with Sidak's multiple comparisons tests. Entries here come from immuneACCESS through TCRdb and include only in-frame sequences with V and J called. Some clones fail to appear in such tables; in the studies checked, an unresolved V gene covers under half of the shortfall, and the cause of the remainder is unknown. The DNA was the basis for D and trimming; V, J and clone size are from that table. For this sample there are more than 90,000 clones; about 90% appear just once. Jointly, the top ten make up roughly 15% of the sample.

The V and J genes are TRBV6-5 and TRBJ1-1, with the D gene not clear enough to name. This clonotype was obtained from an adult who received the AZD1222 COVID-19 vaccine. The starting material was peripheral blood, obtained 28 days after the second AZD1222 dose. The CDR3 protein: CASSYHPTVNTEAFF. The sequenced DNA is TGTGCCAGCAGTTACCATCCGACGGTGAACACTGAAGCTTTCTTT.